These 20 T cell receptor beta chains were sequenced from one sample in a study of T cell responses to AZD1222 COVID-19 vaccine. Repertoires were generated with immunoSEQ multiplex PCR, while TCRdb's copy carries only in-frame clones and drops some. The sample contains roughly 130,000 clones, about 90% of which appear only once. This material consisted of peripheral blood, taken on day 0 of AZD1222 vaccination. These receptors originate from an adult in good health.

The chain has TRBV7-2 and TRBJ2-5; 8 bases agree with TRBD1. V lost 3 bases, J lost 2 bases, and 5 bases stayed unmatched. The CDR3 length is 15 residues. Germline V gene data show CDR1 as SGHTA and CDR2 as FQGNSA. The CDR3 sequence: CASSFRQGRQETQYF. Here the CDR3 DNA reads TGTGCCAGCAGCTTCCGACAGGGGCGTCAAGAGACCCAGTACTTC.

The chain is built from TRBV18 and TRBJ2-5, with 13 bases fitting TRBD2. Germline V gene lookup returns CDR1 KGHSH and CDR2 LQKENI. The CDR3 is 16 residues long. V was pared by 0 bases and J by 5 bases, with 3 bases of the junction left unmatched. The CDR3 protein is CASSPPATSGGETQYF. For the CDR3, the DNA is TGTGCCAGCTCACCACCGGCGACTAGCGGGGGGGAGACCCAGTACTTC. Supplemented by reference TRBV18 and TRBJ2-5, the full variable domain reads NAGVMQNPRHLVRRRGQEARLRCSPMKGHSHVYWYRQLPEEGLKFMVYLQKENIIDESGMPKERFSAEFPKEGPSILRIQQVVRGDSAAYFCASSPPATSGGETQYFGPGTRLLVL.

The chain combines TRBV7-2 with TRBJ2-2; D ambiguous. The V end lost 0 bases, the J end lost 5 bases, and 7 bases lay between the germline ends. The V gene's germline CDR1 is SGHTA and CDR2 FQGNSA. The length of the CDR3 is 14 residues. CDR3 region: CASSLAGPTGELFF. The DNA for the CDR3 is TGTGCCAGCAGCTTAGCGGGTCCTACCGGGGAGCTGTTTTTT. The whole variable domain, filled in from reference TRBV7-2 and TRBJ2-2, reads GAGVSQSPSNKVTEKGKDVELRCDPISGHTALYWYRQSLGQGLEFLIYFQGNSAPDKSGLPSDRFSAERTGGSVSTLTIQRTQQEDSAVYLCASSLAGPTGELFFGEGSRLTVL.

The CDR3 region has the DNA TGCAGCGTGGACAGGTGGGCTGAAGCTTTCTTT. Translating gives CSVDRWAEAFF. The V and J genes are TRBV29-1 and TRBJ1-1, with TRBD1 matching over 7 bases. This CDR3 comprises 11 residues. Trimming removed 6 bases from V and 6 bases from J; junction bases left unmatched: 4. Per germline, CDR1 SQVTM and CDR2 ANQGSEA.

The V call is TRBV29-1, the J call TRBJ1-1; TRBD1 aligns across 7 bases. The germline V gene has CDR1 SQVTM and CDR2 ANQGSEA. The CDR3 runs 14 residues. V lost 6 bases, J lost 2 bases, and 9 bases stayed unmatched. CDR3 DNA sequence: TGCAGCGTGGGAGACAGGGCCATTAACACTGAAGCTTTCTTT. Translated, it gives CSVGDRAINTEAFF.

The chain has TRBV30 and TRBJ1-1; D is perhaps TRBD1 (6 bases). The CDR3 loop spans 15 amino acids. Germline CDR1 reads GTSNPN; CDR2 reads SVGIG (reference sequence). V was clipped by 3 bases and J by 0 bases, with 14 bases between them. DNA of the CDR3: TGTGCCTGGAGGAGGGGGGGCAGCTTGAACACTGAAGCTTTCTTT. Translating it yields CAWRRGGSLNTEAFF.

This clone has a handful of counts. V usage is TRBV2 and J usage is TRBJ2-7, with no clear D. The V gene lost 8 bases and the J gene lost 4 bases, with 12 bases spanning the gap. This CDR3 spans 12 amino acids. CDR1 is SNHLY and CDR2 is FYNNEI in the germline V gene. The CDR3 reads CASRRVLYEQYF. CDR3 DNA sequence: TGTGCCAGCCGGCGCGTTCTTTACGAGCAGTACTTC.

This clone showed up just once. The chain's CDR3 is CASSITDTQYF. In DNA form, the CDR3 reads TGTGCCAGTAGTATAACGGATACGCAGTATTTT. This chain links TRBV19 with TRBJ2-3; D is undetermined. Germline V gives CDR1 LNHDA, CDR2 SQIVND (reference sequence). The germline V and J ends were trimmed by 2 bases and 6 bases, with 3 bases remaining between them. The CDR3 extends over 11 amino acids.

The chain couples TRBV9 to TRBJ1-2; 8 nucleotides line up with TRBD1. The junction had 8 bases not matched to a gene; V was cut back by 6 bases and J by 4 bases. CDR1 is SGDLS, CDR2 YYNGEE, per germline. The CDR3 runs to 14 residues. The CDR3 here is CASTKAGGVYGYTF. CDR3 DNA sequence: TGTGCCAGCACAAAGGCAGGGGGCGTCTATGGCTACACCTTC.

This clone was found once. The chain couples TRBV11-2 to TRBJ2-1; D not certain. This CDR3 region has 14 residues. Looked up from germline, CDR1 is SGHAT and CDR2 is FQNNGV. The ends were cut back, 3 bases at V and 7 bases at J, with 13 bases in the middle. CDR3 in DNA: TGTGCCAGCAGCTTTATAGAAGGGCGGAATGAGCAGTTCTTC. Translation gives CASSFIEGRNEQFF.

The chain has TRBV19 and TRBJ2-4, with D perhaps matching TRBD1 or TRBD2 (5 bases each). The germline CDR1 and CDR2 sequences are LNHDA and SQIVND (reference sequence). The CDR3 length is 15 residues. V was shortened by 10 bases and J by 0 bases, with 16 bases between the two germline ends. CDR3 in amino acids: CATWEGDPAKNIQYF. CDR3 coding DNA: TGTGCCACTTGGGAAGGGGACCCAGCCAAAAACATTCAGTACTTC.

V usage is TRBV5-1 and J usage is TRBJ1-6; D is unresolved. Germline CDR1 is SGHRS and CDR2 is YFSETQ. V was cut by 2 bases and J by 9 bases, with 12 bases left in between. The CDR3 spans 14 residues. As DNA, the CDR3 is TGCGCCAGCAGCTTTGAGACAATAGGTTCACCCCTCCACTTT. Translated: CASSFETIGSPLHF.

The J gene is TRBJ1-3, the V gene TRBV11-2, with D perhaps matching TRBD1 (5 bases). The CDR3 consists of 15 residues. Germline CDR1 and CDR2: SGHAT and FQNNGV. V gave up 2 bases and J gave up 0 bases, with 8 bases separating them. CDR3 residues: CASSLRGGSGNTIYF. The CDR3 DNA reads TGTGCCAGCAGCTTACGCGGGGGCTCTGGAAACACCATATATTTT.

V gene TRBV15 combines with J gene TRBJ1-4; 9 bases line up with TRBD1. CDR3 size: 16 residues. Germline CDR1 LNHNV, CDR2 YYDKDF (reference sequence). The junction had 12 bases not matched to a gene; V was cut back by 5 bases and J by 8 bases. The DNA of the CDR3 is TGTGCCACCAGCGCTGATCAACAGGGGGCATGGGAAAAACTGTTTTTT. Protein product: CATSADQQGAWEKLFF.

The V and J genes are TRBV6-5 and TRBJ2-7; the match to TRBD1 covers 10 bases. The CDR3 has 14 amino acids. The J segment lost 11 bases and the V segment lost 7 bases, leaving 14 bases of the junction unmatched. Germline lookup yields CDR1 MNHEY and CDR2 SVGAGI. The CDR3 is CASTPSDRGRTKYF. In DNA form, the CDR3 reads TGTGCCAGCACCCCGTCTGACAGGGGGCGAACGAAGTACTTC.

The chain recombines TRBV13 with TRBJ1-6, with TRBD1 matching over 7 bases. The germline V gene has CDR1 PRHDT and CDR2 FYEKMQ (reference sequence). The CDR3 has 14 amino acids. Trimming cost V 2 bases and J 10 bases; bases outside gene matches: 5. CDR3 sequence: CASSLTQGLSPLHF. In DNA form, the CDR3 reads TGTGCCAGCAGCTTAACACAGGGGTTGTCACCCCTCCACTTT.

The chain joins TRBV19 to TRBJ2-1; 7 bases are shared with TRBD1. This CDR3 is built from 15 residues. With 7 bases clipped from V and 6 bases from J, the junction kept 12 bases outside the gene matches. Germline lookup yields CDR1 LNHDA and CDR2 SQIVND (reference sequence). The CDR3 is CASKTRDRRFNEQFF. The CDR3 nucleotides read TGTGCCAGTAAAACCCGGGACAGAAGGTTCAATGAGCAGTTCTTC.

This sequence joins TRBV7-3 and TRBJ1-6; a weak D match, TRBD1 (5 bases). The CDR3 loop spans 15 amino acids. V was clipped by 0 bases and J by 6 bases, with 9 bases between them. Germline V gene sequence: CDR1 SGHTA, CDR2 FQGTGA. The CDR3 region has the DNA TGTGCCAGCAGCTTAACGGGGGAACTTAATTCACCCCTCCACTTT. Its protein product is CASSLTGELNSPLHF.

In this sample, this clone turned up a few times. The V gene is TRBV11-3, the J gene TRBJ1-1; TRBD1 aligns across 7 bases. V shed 4 bases and J 1 base; nucleotides not matched to a gene: 15. The CDR3 spans 18 residues. Looked up from germline, CDR1 is SGHNT and CDR2 is YENEEA. CDR3 loop: CASSSRQKQGSGNTEAFF. DNA of the CDR3: TGTGCCAGCAGCTCTAGGCAGAAACAGGGGTCAGGGAACACTGAAGCTTTCTTT.

V is TRBV7-8 and J is TRBJ1-5; weak D call: TRBD1 (6 bases). V lost 5 bases and J lost 6, with 17 bases in between. The CDR3 is 15 residues long. Germline lookup yields CDR1 SGHVS and CDR2 FQNEAQ. The CDR3 nucleotides read TGTGCCAGCAGCCAACCGGGGGGCGGGGGTCAGCCCCAGCATTTT. Protein sequence: CASSQPGGGGQPQHF. The variable domain in full, completed from reference TRBV7-8 and TRBJ1-5, reads GAGVSQSPRYKVAKRGQDVALRCDPISGHVSLFWYQQALGQGPEFLTYFQNEAQLDKSGLPSDRFFAERPEGSVSTLKIQRTQQEDSAVYLCASSQPGGGGQPQHFGDGTRLSIL.